One and the same sample provided the 3 T cell receptor beta chains below, sequenced in a study of blood T cell repertoires in COVID-19. The method was immunoSEQ multiplex PCR; TCRdb's version includes in-frame clones alone and lacks a portion of them. This sample has about 150,000 clones, with 75% to 90% found just once. Source material: peripheral blood. Source of these receptors: a woman aged 55-69 years with active COVID-19.

This chain joins TRBV5-1 and TRBJ1-2, with D unresolved. Germline CDR1 and CDR2: SGHRS and YFSETQ. Trimming left V 1 base short and J 0 bases short, with 10 bases between. This CDR3 has 15 amino acids. The CDR3 here is CASSLWREANYGYTF. CDR3 coding DNA: TGCGCCAGCAGCTTGTGGAGGGAAGCTAACTATGGCTACACCTTC.

V is TRBV15 and J is TRBJ2-7; a possible D gene is TRBD1 (5 bases). This CDR3 comprises 14 residues. Looked up from germline, CDR1 is LNHNV and CDR2 is YYDKDF (reference sequence). Between the trimmed V and J ends, which lost 0 bases and 0 bases, there was a span of 6 bases. The CDR3 spells CATSRDRASYEQYF. The DNA for the CDR3 is TGTGCCACCAGCAGAGACAGGGCCTCCTACGAGCAGTACTTC.

This chain connects TRBV12-5 to TRBJ2-5; D is possibly TRBD2 (6 bases). Trimming removed 6 bases at V and 5 bases at J, with 13 bases between. The CDR3 is made up of 13 amino acids. Germline lookup yields CDR1 LGHNT and CDR2 FRNRAP. CDR3 sequence (DNA): TGTGCTAGTGGGAAAGGAGGAGGGGAGACCCAGTACTTC. Translated: CASGKGGGETQYF. The entire variable domain, with the rest obtained from reference TRBV12-5 and TRBJ2-5, is as follows: DARVTQTPRHKVTEMGQEVTMRCQPILGHNTVFWYRQTMMQGLELLAYFRNRAPLDDSGMPKDRFSAEMPDATLATLKIQPSEPRDSAVYFCASGKGGGETQYFGPGTRLLVL.